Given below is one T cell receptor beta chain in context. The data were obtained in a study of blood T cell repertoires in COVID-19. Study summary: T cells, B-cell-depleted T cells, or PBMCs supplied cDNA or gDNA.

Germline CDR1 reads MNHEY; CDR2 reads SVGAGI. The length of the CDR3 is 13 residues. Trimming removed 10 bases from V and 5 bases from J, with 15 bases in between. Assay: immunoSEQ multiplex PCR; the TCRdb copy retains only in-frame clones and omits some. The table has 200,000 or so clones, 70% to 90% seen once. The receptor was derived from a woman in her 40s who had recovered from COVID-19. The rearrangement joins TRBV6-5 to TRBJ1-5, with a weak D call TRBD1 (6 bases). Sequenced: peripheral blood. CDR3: CAIAGAWDQPQHF. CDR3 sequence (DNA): TGTGCCATTGCGGGGGCCTGGGATCAGCCCCAGCATTTT.